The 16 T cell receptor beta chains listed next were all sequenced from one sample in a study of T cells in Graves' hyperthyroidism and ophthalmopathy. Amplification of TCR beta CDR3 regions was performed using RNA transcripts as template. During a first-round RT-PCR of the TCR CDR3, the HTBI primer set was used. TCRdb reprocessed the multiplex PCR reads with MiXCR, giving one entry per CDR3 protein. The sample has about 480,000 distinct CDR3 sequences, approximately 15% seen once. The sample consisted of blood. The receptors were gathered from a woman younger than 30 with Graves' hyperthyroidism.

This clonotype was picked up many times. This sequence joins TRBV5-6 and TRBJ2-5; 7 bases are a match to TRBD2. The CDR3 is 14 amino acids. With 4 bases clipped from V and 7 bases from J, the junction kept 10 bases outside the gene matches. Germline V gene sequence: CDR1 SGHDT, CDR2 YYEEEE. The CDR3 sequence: CASSRRRERGTQYF. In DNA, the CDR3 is TGTGCCAGCAGCCGGAGGCGGGAGCGGGGGACCCAGTACTTC.

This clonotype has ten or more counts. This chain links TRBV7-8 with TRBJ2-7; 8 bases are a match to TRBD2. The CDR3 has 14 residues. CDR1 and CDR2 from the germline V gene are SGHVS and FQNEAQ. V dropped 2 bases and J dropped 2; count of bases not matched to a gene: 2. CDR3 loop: CASSLTSGPYEQYF. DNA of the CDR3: TGTGCCAGCAGCTTAACTAGCGGACCCTACGAGCAGTACTTC.

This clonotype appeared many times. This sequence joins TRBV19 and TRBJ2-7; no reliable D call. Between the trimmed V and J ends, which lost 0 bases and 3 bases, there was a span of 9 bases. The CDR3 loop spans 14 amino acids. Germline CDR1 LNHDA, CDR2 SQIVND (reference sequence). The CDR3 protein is CASSIDPTSYEQYF. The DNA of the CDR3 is TGTGCCAGTAGTATAGATCCAACAAGCTACGAGCAGTACTTC.

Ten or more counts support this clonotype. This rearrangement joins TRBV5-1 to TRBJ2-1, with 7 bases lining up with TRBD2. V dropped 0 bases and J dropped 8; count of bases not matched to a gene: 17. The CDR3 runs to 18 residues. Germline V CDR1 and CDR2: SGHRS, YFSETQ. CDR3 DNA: TGCGCCAGCAGCTTGGTCCGGGGCGGGGCGGGAGCAGTCGATGAGCAGTTCTTC. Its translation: CASSLVRGGAGAVDEQFF.

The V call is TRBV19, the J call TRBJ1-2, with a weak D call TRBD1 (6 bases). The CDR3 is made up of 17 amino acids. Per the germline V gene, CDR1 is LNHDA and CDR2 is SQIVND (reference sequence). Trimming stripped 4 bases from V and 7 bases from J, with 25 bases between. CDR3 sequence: CASSKKAPGQAACGYTF. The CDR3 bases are TGTGCCAGTAGTAAAAAGGCCCCGGGACAAGCTGCCTGTGGCTACACCTTC.

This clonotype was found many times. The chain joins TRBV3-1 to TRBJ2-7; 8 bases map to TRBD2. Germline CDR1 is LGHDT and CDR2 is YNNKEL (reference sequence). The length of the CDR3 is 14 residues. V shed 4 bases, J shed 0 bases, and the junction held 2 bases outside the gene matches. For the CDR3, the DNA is TGTGCCAGCAGCCCCGGGACTAGCTCCTACGAGCAGTACGTC. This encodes CASSPGTSSYEQYV.

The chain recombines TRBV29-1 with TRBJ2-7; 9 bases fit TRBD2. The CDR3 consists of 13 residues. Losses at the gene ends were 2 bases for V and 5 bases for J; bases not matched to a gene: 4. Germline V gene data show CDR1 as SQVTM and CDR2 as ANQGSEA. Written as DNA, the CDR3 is TGCAGCGTTGAAACTAGCGGGTACCACGAGCAGTACTTC. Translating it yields CSVETSGYHEQYF.

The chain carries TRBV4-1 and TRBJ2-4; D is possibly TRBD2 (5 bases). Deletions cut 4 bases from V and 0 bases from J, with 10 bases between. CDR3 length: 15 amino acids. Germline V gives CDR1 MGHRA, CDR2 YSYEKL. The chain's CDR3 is CASSPGRGAKNIQYF. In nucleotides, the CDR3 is TGCGCCAGCAGCCCCGGTCGGGGAGCCAAAAACATTCAGTACTTC.

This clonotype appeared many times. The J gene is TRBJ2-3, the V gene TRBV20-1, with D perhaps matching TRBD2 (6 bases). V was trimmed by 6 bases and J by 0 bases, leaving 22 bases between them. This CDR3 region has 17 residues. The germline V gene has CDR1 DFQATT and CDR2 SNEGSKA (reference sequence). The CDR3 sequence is CSAAPPGVTTSTDTQYF. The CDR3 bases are TGCAGTGCAGCACCCCCGGGAGTGACGACTAGCACAGATACGCAGTATTTT.

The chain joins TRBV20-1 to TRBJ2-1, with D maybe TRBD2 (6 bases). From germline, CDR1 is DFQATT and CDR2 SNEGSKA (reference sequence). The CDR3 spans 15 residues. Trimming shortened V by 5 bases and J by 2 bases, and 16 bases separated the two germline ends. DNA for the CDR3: TGCAGTGCTGGAGGGGTAGACAGCCCCTACAATGAGCAGTTCTTC. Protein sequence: CSAGGVDSPYNEQFF.

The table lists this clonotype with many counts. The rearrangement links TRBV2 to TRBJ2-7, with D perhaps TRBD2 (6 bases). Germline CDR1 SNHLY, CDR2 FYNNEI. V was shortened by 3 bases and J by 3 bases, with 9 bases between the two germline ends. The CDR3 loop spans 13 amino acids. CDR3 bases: TGTGCCAGCAGTGATTACGGGAGCTACGAGCAGTACTTC. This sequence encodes CASSDYGSYEQYF.

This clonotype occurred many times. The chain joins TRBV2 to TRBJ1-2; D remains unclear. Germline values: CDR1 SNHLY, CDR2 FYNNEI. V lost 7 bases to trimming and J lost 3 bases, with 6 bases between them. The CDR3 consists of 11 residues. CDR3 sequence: CASKPDYGYTF. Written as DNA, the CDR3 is TGTGCCAGCAAACCCGACTATGGCTACACCTTC.

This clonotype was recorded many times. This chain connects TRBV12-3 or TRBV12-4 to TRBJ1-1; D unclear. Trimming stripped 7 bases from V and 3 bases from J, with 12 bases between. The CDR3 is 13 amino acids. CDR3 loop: CASTGSGDTEAFF. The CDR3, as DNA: TGTGCCAGCACCGGATCAGGCGACACTGAAGCTTTCTTT.

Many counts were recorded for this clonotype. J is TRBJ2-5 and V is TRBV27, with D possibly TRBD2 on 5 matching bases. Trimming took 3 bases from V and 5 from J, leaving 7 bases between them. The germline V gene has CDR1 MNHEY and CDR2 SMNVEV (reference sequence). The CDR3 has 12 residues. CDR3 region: CASSLPGETQYF. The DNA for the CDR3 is TGTGCCAGCAGTTTGCCGGGGGAGACCCAGTACTTC.

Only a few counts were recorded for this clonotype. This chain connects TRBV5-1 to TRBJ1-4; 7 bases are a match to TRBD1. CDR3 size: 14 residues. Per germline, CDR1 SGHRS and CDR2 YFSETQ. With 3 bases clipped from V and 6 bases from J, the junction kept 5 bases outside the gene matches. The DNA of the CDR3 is TGCGCCAGCAGCTATACAGGGGTTGATGAAAAACTGTTTTTT. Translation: CASSYTGVDEKLFF. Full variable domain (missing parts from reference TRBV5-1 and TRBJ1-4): KAGVTQTPRYLIKTRGQQVTLSCSPISGHRSVSWYQQTPGQGLQFLFEYFSETQRNKGNFPGRFSGRQFSNSRSEMNVSTLELGDSALYLCASSYTGVDEKLFFGSGTQLSVL.

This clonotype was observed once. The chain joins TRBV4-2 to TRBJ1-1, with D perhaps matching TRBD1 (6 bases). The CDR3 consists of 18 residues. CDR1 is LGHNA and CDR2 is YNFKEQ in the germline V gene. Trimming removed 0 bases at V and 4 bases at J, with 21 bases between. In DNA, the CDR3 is TGTGCCAGCAGCCAAGATTCTGGACAGCGCGCCGGTGTCACTGAAGCTTTCTTT. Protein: CASSQDSGQRAGVTEAFF.